Shown below are 22 T cell receptor beta chains from a single sample sequenced in a study of human T cells and chemical hapten exposure. The time point denotes: patch test 2, 6 weeks after DPC sensitization. Stated treatment: therapeutic diphenylcyclopropenone sensitization with weekly scalp DPC. TCRdb itself ran the RACE reads through MiXCR, one entry per CDR3 protein. The sample holds approximately 350,000 distinct CDR3 sequences, about 6% seen once. Sequences were derived from whole blood, sampled in connection with sensitization to the hapten diphenylcyclopropenone (DPC). These receptors all come from a woman aged 18 to 35 with alopecia areata. Some clones in this sample may be carry-over from other donors' samples.

This clonotype was counted at least ten times. The rearrangement joins TRBV12-3 or TRBV12-4 to TRBJ1-1, with D uncertain. V was cut by 6 bases and J by 11 bases, with 13 bases left in between. CDR3 length: 11 amino acids. The CDR3: CASSYSTVAFF. Here the CDR3 DNA reads TGTGCCAGCAGCTATTCCACGGTCGCTTTCTTT.

This clonotype was seen at least ten times. V is TRBV15 and J is TRBJ1-1; D not certain. The germline V and J ends were trimmed by 1 base and 1 base, with 4 bases remaining between them. The CDR3 runs to 13 residues. Germline V gene lookup returns CDR1 LNHNV and CDR2 YYDKDF (reference sequence). CDR3: CATSRGGNTEAFF. In nucleotides, the CDR3 is TGTGCCACCAGCAGAGGGGGGAACACTGAAGCTTTCTTT.

The V call is TRBV12-3 or TRBV12-4, the J call TRBJ1-4; D ambiguous. The V gene lost 1 base and the J gene lost 5 bases, with 8 bases spanning the gap. There are 14 residues in the CDR3. This CDR3 reads CASSLVRRNEKLFF. CDR3 coding DNA: TGTGCCAGCAGTTTAGTACGGAGAAATGAAAAACTGTTTTTT.

The table lists this clonotype with a few counts. The chain uses TRBV6-5 and TRBJ1-2; D perhaps matches TRBD1 (6 bases). Germline V gives CDR1 MNHEY, CDR2 SVGAGI. The CDR3 spans 15 residues. V lost 6 bases, J lost 8 bases, and 22 bases lay in between. CDR3 DNA: TGTGCCAGCAGATCAATCGGGGGCGCGCAACGAGGCTACACCTTC. It translates to CASRSIGGAQRGYTF.

This clonotype was observed a few times. The chain couples TRBV6-5 to TRBJ2-7; D gene uncertain. Germline assignment: CDR1 MNHEY and CDR2 SVGAGI. The CDR3 totals 14 residues. V was pared by 6 bases and J by 5 bases, with 17 bases between. CDR3 loop: CASSQNGPEDEQYF. CDR3 coding DNA: TGTGCCAGCAGCCAAAACGGTCCCGAGGACGAGCAGTACTTC.

This clonotype occurred a few times. The rearrangement uses TRBV11-3 and TRBJ1-5, with no clear D. Trimming left V 0 bases short and J 9 bases short, with 21 bases between. The CDR3 has 17 residues. Germline lookup yields CDR1 SGHNT and CDR2 YENEEA. CDR3 region: CASSLEVWGCRPSPQHF. The DNA of the CDR3 is TGTGCCAGCAGCTTAGAGGTGTGGGGTTGCAGGCCATCGCCCCAGCATTTT.

The chain is built from TRBV10-3 and TRBJ2-3; D remains unclear. This CDR3 is built from 16 residues. Trimming removed 4 bases at V and 3 bases at J, with 17 bases between. Germline-derived CDR1 and CDR2 are ENHRY and SYGVKD. The CDR3 DNA follows: TGTGCCATCAGTGCTAGATCGGGCCGCGGAACAGATACGCAGTATTTT. It is translated as CAISARSGRGTDTQYF.

V gene TRBV19 combines with J gene TRBJ1-5; 7 bases fit TRBD1. Germline-derived CDR1 and CDR2 are LNHDA and SQIVND (reference sequence). V was pared by 7 bases and J by 1 base, with 7 bases of the junction left unmatched. The CDR3 runs to 15 residues. The CDR3 region has the DNA TGTGCCAGTACTTCGACAGGGAGAAGCAATCAGCCCCAGCATTTT. This gives the protein CASTSTGRSNQPQHF.

This clonotype showed up just a few times. V is TRBV12-3 or TRBV12-4 and J is TRBJ2-1; possible D gene TRBD2, 6 bases. There are 13 residues in the CDR3. V was shortened by 2 bases and J by 10 bases, with 12 bases between the two germline ends. CDR3 residues: CASSLTTGVEQFF. Written as DNA, the CDR3 is TGTGCCAGCAGTTTAACGACGGGGGTCGAGCAGTTCTTC.

V and J are TRBV20-1 and TRBJ1-5; TRBD1 aligns across 9 bases. Germline values: CDR1 DFQATT, CDR2 SNEGSKA (reference sequence). This CDR3 comprises 16 residues. V lost 3 bases, J lost 2 bases, and 8 bases stayed unmatched. CDR3 sequence: CSASLTGGRGNQPQHF. The CDR3 nucleotides read TGCAGTGCTAGCCTAACAGGGGGCCGTGGCAATCAGCCCCAGCATTTT.

V gene TRBV4-3 combines with J gene TRBJ2-7, with D perhaps TRBD2 (6 bases). Germline V gene sequence: CDR1 LGHNA, CDR2 YSLEER. The CDR3 has 15 residues. V was cut by 0 bases and J by 2 bases, with 11 bases left in between. This CDR3 reads CASSQEKGLAYEQYF. CDR3 sequence (DNA): TGCGCCAGCAGCCAAGAAAAGGGACTTGCCTACGAGCAGTACTTC.

This clonotype has a count of ten or more. The chain is built from TRBV4-3 and TRBJ1-1; D unresolved. The CDR3 loop spans 15 amino acids. The germline V and J ends were trimmed by 3 bases and 0 bases, with 11 bases remaining between them. Germline CDR1 LGHNA, CDR2 YSLEER. The CDR3 protein is CASSQGYFMNTEAFF. The DNA for the CDR3 is TGCGCCAGCAGCCAGGGGTATTTCATGAACACTGAAGCTTTCTTT.

This chain uses TRBV4-3 with TRBJ2-7; D is possibly TRBD1 (5 bases). The germline V gene encodes CDR1 LGHNA and CDR2 YSLEER. The CDR3 loop spans 15 amino acids. V shed 0 bases and J shed 2 bases, with 11 bases lying between them. The DNA of the CDR3 is TGCGCCAGCAGCCAAGATGGCCAGGGAACCTACGAGCAGTACTTC. Translating it yields CASSQDGQGTYEQYF.

For this clonotype: This clone may be a read error of a much larger clone one base away. This chain connects TRBV4-2 to TRBJ1-1, with D unclear. Between the trimmed V and J ends, which lost 10 bases and 1 base, there was a span of 16 bases. CDR1 is LGHNA and CDR2 is YNFKEQ in the germline V gene. The CDR3 is made up of 14 amino acids. CDR3 sequence: CANSPTDANTEAFF. The CDR3, as DNA: TGTGCCAACAGTCCTACGGACGCGAACACTGAAGCTTTCTTT.

Only a few counts were recorded for this clonotype. The junction departs from the called germline gene at one end, perhaps through a read error. The chain couples TRBV5-5 to TRBJ2-3, with D possibly TRBD1 on 6 matching bases. From germline, CDR1 is SGHKS and CDR2 YYEKEE (reference sequence). The CDR3 consists of 12 residues. CDR3 loop: CASSWDTGTQYF. CDR3 in DNA: TGTGCCAGCAGCTGGGACACAGGTACGCAGTATTTT.

This clonotype was recorded at least ten times. The chain recombines TRBV4-3 with TRBJ1-1; possibly TRBD1 for D (6 bases). The V and J ends lost 3 bases and 4 bases respectively, with 12 bases between them. CDR1 is LGHNA, CDR2 YSLEER, per germline. The CDR3 spans 14 residues. Written as DNA, the CDR3 is TGCGCCAGCAGCCACGGACGCAGGGGCACTGAAGCTTTCTTT. As protein: CASSHGRRGTEAFF.

There are many counts of this clonotype. The chain is built from TRBV6-2 or TRBV6-3 and TRBJ1-1; D uncertain. The CDR3 sequence is 15 residues long. V gave up 10 bases and J gave up 3 bases, with 21 bases separating them. CDR1 MNHEY and CDR2 SVGEGT come from the germline V gene. The chain's CDR3 is CATKPGRAGDTEAFF. In DNA form, the CDR3 reads TGTGCCACCAAACCCGGGCGCGCTGGGGACACTGAAGCTTTCTTT.

The chain couples TRBV7-9 to TRBJ1-2, with D unclear. In germline, CDR1 is SEHNR, CDR2 FQNEAQ (reference sequence). The CDR3 extends over 15 amino acids. V lost 1 base and J lost 4, with 13 bases in between. CDR3: CASSLVDRAFYGYTF. CDR3 sequence (DNA): TGTGCCAGCAGCTTAGTCGACCGCGCATTCTATGGCTACACCTTC. The full variable domain, in which reference TRBV7-9 and TRBJ1-2 provide the parts outside the CDR3, is DTGVSQNPRHKITKRGQNVTFRCDPISEHNRLYWYRQTLGQGPEFLTYFQNEAQLEKSRLLSDRFSAERPKGSFSTLEIQRTEQGDSAMYLCASSLVDRAFYGYTFGSGTRLTVV.

This clonotype was detected only a few times. The V and J genes are TRBV3-1 and TRBJ1-2; perhaps TRBD1 as D (5 bases). The CDR3 spans 13 residues. Germline assignment: CDR1 LGHDT and CDR2 YNNKEL (reference sequence). Trimming stripped 7 bases from V and 2 bases from J, with 11 bases between. This CDR3 is CASNQEGNYGYTF. The CDR3 bases are TGTGCCAGCAATCAAGAGGGGAACTATGGCTACACCTTC.

The chain's CDR3 is CASSPLWVAGAADTQYF. As DNA, the CDR3 is TGTGCCAGCAGCCCACTTTGGGTAGCGGGGGCCGCAGATACGCAGTATTTT. The J gene is TRBJ2-3, the V gene TRBV28, with 9 nucleotides matching TRBD2. The V and J ends lost 6 bases and 4 bases, in that order; junction bases with no gene match: 14. In germline, CDR1 is MDHEN, CDR2 SYDVKM. The CDR3 length is 17 residues.

The table lists this clonotype with a few counts. V is TRBV20-1 and J is TRBJ2-6; D not certain. There are 14 residues in the CDR3. Per germline, CDR1 DFQATT and CDR2 SNEGSKA (reference sequence). Trimming stripped 8 bases from V and 0 bases from J, with 11 bases between. The CDR3 DNA reads as TGCAGTTCAGCCTTCCTCTCTGGGGCCAACGTCCTGACTTTC. It codes for CSSAFLSGANVLTF.

This clonotype was detected ten times or more. J is TRBJ1-2 and V is TRBV20-1, with D possibly matching TRBD1 (6 bases). Germline V gives CDR1 DFQATT, CDR2 SNEGSKA (reference sequence). Trimming removed 5 bases from V and 4 bases from J, with 23 bases in between. The CDR3 contains 16 residues. The CDR3 sequence is CSAGLQGRGNPYGYTF. The CDR3 DNA reads TGCAGTGCTGGACTCCAGGGGAGGGGGAATCCCTATGGCTACACCTTC.